This T cell receptor beta chain stems from a study of blood T cell repertoires in COVID-19 (dated by TCRdb to about 2020). About the investigation overall: The collaborator samples originated in the United States, Italy and Spain and spanned the acute and convalescent phases of COVID-19. Where available, HLA class I and class II types were taken from metadata supplied by the sample provider and were not determined by assay-based typing. Subjects who had been exposed to COVID-19, were actively infected with it, or had recovered from it provided the deeply sampled blood TCRbeta repertoires that made up the dataset. A de-identified subject ID, COVID-19 status, age in years and sex were almost always included in the sample metadata. Samples were obtained from the ongoing ImmuneRACE study (first 160 participants) and from over 1,000 subjects provided by 6 global collaborators. The repertoires were released in a freely available public database intended as a resource for research on the immune response to SARS-CoV-2. The material from the prospective study consisted of cDNA or gDNA derived from T cells, B-cell-depleted T cells, or PBMCs.

The immunoSEQ Assay, a bias-controlled multiplex PCR, was used to amplify TCRbeta CDR3 regions from genomic DNA. For the original study's pipeline: Within the assay, amplification of reference gene primers was used to estimate how many nucleated cells each sample contained. To quantify the absolute abundance of each unique TCRbeta CDR3 rearrangement, sequence reads were collapsed and filtered. For each sample, productive Simpson clonality was calculated as the square root of Simpson's diversity index across productive rearrangements. TCRdb provides this immuneACCESS table in a form limited to in-frame rearrangements. Some clones are lacking; in checked studies, under half of them reflect an unresolved V gene, and why the rest are absent is not known. Clone size and the V and J calls come from that table; the DNA yielded D and trimming. In this sample the table shows approximately 100,000 clones, more than 90% of which occur a single time. 5% to 7% of the sample lies in the top ten.

In the case of this clone: Its antigen is not yet known. No much larger clonotype is one base removed from it; base qualities were not supplied.

The CDR3 sequence holds 15 residues, the cysteine and phenylalanine included. Just CDR3 DNA is preserved here, 45 bases in frame from base 1. CDR1 and CDR2 were assigned from the germline V gene (reference sequence) as GTSNPN and SVGIG. V trim: 3 bases; J trim: 8 bases; unmatched bases: 10. Each collaborating institution followed its own protocols to collect whole blood in K2EDTA tubes. Collaborator samples were shipped for TCRbeta analysis as frozen whole blood, isolated PBMCs, or DNA extracted from either sample type. Findings and caveats that apply to the study as a whole: Clinical and demographic metadata were provided uncurated, with the amount varying by source and participant.

Sequenced material: peripheral blood. The sequence is built from TRBV30 and TRBJ1-6, with 7 central nucleotides matching TRBD1. This clonotype was obtained from a man in his sixties or seventies with acute or convalescent COVID-19. The DNA reads as follows: TGTGCCTGGAGGGGACAGCGGGTATGGGATTCACCCCTCCACTTT. Its protein product is CAWRGQRVWDSPLHF. The full variable domain, with segments outside the CDR3 supplied by the reference TRBV30 and TRBJ1-6 proteins, appears as SQTIHQWPATLVQPVGSPLSLECTVEGTSNPNLYWYRQAAGRGLQLLFYSVGIGQISSEVPQNLSASRPQDRQFILSSKKLLLSDSGFYLCAWRGQRVWDSPLHFGNGTRLTVT.